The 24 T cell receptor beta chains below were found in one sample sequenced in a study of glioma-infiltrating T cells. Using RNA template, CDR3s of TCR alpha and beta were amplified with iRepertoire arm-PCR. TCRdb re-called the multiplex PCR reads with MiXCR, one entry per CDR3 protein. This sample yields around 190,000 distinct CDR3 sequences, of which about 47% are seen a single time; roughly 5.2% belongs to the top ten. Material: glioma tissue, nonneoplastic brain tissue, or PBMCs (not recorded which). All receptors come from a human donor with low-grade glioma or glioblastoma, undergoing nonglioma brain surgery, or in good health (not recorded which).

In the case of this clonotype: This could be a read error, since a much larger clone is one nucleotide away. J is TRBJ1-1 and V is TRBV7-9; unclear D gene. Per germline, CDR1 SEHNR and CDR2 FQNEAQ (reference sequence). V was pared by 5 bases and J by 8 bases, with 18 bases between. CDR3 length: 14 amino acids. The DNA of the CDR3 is TGTGCCAGCAGCGAGAATGGAGGTTCCACCGAAGCTTTCTTT. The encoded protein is CASSENGGSTEAFF.

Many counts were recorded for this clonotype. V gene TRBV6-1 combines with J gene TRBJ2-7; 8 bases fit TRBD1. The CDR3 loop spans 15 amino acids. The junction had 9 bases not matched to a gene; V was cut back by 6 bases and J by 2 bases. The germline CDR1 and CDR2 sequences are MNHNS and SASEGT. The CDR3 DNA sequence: TGTGCCAGCAGATTAGGGACAGGACTTACCTACGAGCAGTACTTC. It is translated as CASRLGTGLTYEQYF.

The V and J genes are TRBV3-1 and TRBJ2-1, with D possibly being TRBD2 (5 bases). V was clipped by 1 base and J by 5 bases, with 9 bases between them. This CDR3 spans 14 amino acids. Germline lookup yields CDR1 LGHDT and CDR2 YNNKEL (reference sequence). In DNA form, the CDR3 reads TGTGCCAGCAGCCAAGCCCGGCGGGACAATGAGCAGTTCTTC. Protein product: CASSQARRDNEQFF.

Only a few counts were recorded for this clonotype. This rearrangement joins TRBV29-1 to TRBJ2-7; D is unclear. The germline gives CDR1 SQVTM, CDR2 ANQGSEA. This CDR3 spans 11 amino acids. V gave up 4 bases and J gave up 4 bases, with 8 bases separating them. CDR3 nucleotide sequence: TGCAGCGTTGCGGCAGCTTACGAGCAGTACTTC. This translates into CSVAAAYEQYF.

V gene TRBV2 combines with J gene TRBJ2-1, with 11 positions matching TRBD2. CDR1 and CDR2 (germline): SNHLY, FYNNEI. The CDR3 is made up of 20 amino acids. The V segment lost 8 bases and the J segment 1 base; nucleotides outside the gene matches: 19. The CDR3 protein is CASEGPKSAGTSGSYNEQFF. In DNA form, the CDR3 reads TGTGCCAGCGAGGGACCAAAATCAGCCGGGACTAGCGGATCCTACAATGAGCAGTTCTTC.

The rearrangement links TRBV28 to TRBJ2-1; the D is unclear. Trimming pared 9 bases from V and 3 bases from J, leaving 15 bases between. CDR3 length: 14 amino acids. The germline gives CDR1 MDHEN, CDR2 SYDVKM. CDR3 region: CASSIVSYYNEQFF. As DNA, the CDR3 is TGTGCCAGTAGTATAGTAAGCTACTACAATGAGCAGTTCTTC.

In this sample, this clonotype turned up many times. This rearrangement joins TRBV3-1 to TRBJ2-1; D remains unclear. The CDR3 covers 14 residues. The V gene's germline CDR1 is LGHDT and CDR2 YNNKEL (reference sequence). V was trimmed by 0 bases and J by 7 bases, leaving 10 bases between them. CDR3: CASSQELAGNEQFF. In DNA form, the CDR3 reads TGTGCCAGCAGCCAAGAGTTAGCCGGGAATGAGCAGTTCTTC.

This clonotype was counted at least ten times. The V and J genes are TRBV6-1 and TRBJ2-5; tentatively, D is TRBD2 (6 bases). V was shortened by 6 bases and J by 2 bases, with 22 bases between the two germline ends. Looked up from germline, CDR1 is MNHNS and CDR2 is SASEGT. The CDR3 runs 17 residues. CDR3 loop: CASSSGLRQEGQETQYF. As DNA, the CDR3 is TGTGCCAGCAGCTCTGGGTTGAGGCAGGAGGGACAAGAGACCCAGTACTTC.

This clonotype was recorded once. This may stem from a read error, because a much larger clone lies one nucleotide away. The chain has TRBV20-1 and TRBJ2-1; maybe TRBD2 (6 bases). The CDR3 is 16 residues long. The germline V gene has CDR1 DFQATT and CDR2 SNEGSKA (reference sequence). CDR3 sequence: CSARGPRERNYNKQFF. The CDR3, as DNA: TGCAGTGCTAGAGGCCCCCGGGAGAGGAACTACAATAAGCAGTTCTTC.

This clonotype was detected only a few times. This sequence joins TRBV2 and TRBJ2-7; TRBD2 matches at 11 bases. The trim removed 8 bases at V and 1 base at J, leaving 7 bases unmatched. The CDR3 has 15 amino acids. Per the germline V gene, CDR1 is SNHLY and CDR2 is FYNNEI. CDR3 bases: TGTGCCAGCGTTAATAGCGGGAGGGAGTCCTACGAGCAGTACTTC. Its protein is CASVNSGRESYEQYF.

The CDR3 loop is CASSGYGATPGELFF. The CDR3 nucleotides are TGTGCCAGCAGCGGATACGGGGCCACTCCCGGGGAGCTGTTTTTT. J is TRBJ2-2 and V is TRBV9; D is possibly TRBD1 or TRBD2 (5 bases each). This CDR3 has 15 residues. The V and J ends lost 3 bases and 6 bases respectively, with 15 bases between them. CDR1 is SGDLS, CDR2 YYNGEE, per germline.

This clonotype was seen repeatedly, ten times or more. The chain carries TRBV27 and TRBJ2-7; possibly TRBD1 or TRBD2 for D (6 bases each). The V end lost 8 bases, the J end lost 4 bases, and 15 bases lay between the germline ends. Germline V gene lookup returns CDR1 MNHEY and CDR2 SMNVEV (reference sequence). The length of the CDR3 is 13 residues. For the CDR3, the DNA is TGTGCCAGCCGAATCGGGGGCGGGTACGAGCAGTACTTC. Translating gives CASRIGGGYEQYF.

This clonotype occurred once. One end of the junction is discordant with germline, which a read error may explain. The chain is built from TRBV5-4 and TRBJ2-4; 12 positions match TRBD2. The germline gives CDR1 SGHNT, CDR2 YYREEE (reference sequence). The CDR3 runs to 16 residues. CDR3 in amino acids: CASSRTSGTLKNIQCF. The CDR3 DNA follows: TGTGCCAGCAGCCGGACTAGCGGGACTCTCAAAAACATTCAGTGCTTC.

The CDR3 region is CASNLGTADTQYF. CDR3 nucleotide sequence: TGTGCCAGCAACCTCGGGACAGCAGATACGCAGTATTTT. V is TRBV28 and J is TRBJ2-3; 7 nucleotides agree with TRBD1. Looked up from germline, CDR1 is MDHEN and CDR2 is SYDVKM. J gave up 4 bases and V 7 bases, and 5 bases lay outside the gene matches. The CDR3 runs to 13 residues.

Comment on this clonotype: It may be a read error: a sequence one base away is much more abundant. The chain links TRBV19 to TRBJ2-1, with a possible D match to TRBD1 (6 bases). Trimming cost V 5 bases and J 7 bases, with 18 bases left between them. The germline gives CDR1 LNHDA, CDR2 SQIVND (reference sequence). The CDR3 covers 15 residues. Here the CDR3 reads CASSRDILSINEQFF. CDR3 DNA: TGTGCCAGTAGTCGGGACATTCTTAGTATAAATGAGCAGTTCTTC.

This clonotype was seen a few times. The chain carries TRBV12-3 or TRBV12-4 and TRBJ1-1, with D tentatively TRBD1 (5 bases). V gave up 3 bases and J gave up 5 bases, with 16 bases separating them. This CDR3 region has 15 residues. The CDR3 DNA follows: TGTGCCAGCAGTTTGGGGCAGCCAGGGTTGACTGAAGCTTTCTTT. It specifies CASSLGQPGLTEAFF.

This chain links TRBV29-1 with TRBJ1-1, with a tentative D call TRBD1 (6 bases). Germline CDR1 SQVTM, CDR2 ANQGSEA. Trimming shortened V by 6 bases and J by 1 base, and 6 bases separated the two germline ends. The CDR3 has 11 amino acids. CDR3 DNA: TGCAGCGTGGGGGCGAACACTGAAGCTTTCTTT. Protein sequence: CSVGANTEAFF. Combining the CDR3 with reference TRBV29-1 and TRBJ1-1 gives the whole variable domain SAVISQKPSRDICQRGTSLTIQCQVDSQVTMMFWYRQQPGQSLTLIATANQGSEATYESGFVIDKFPISRPNLTFSTLTVSNMSPEDSSIYLCSVGANTEAFFGQGTRLTVV.

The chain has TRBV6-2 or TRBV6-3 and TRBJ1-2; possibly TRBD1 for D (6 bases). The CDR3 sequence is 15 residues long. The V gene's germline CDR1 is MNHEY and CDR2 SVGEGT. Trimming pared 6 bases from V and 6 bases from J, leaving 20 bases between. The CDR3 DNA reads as TGTGCCAGCAGCCTCGCAGGGGTAATACGAGATGGCTACACCTTC. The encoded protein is CASSLAGVIRDGYTF.

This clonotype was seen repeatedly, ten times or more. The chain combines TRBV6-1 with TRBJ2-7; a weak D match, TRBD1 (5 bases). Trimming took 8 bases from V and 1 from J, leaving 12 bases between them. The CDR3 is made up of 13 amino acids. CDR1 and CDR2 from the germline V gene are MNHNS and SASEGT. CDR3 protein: CASLGAASYEQYF. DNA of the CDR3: TGTGCCAGCCTAGGGGCGGCTTCCTACGAGCAGTACTTC.

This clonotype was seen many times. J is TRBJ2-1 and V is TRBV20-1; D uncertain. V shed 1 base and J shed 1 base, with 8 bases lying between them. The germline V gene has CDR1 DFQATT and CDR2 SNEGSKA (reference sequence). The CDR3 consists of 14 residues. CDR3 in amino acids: CSARVARSYNEQFF. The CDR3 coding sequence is TGCAGTGCTAGAGTTGCCCGGTCCTACAATGAGCAGTTCTTC.

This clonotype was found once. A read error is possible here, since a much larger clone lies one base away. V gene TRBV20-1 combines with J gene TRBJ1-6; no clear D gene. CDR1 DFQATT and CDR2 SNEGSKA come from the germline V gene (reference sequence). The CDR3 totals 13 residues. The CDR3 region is CGKSENINSPLHF. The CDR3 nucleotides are TGCGGCAAGAGTGAAAATATCAATTCACCCCTCCACTTT.

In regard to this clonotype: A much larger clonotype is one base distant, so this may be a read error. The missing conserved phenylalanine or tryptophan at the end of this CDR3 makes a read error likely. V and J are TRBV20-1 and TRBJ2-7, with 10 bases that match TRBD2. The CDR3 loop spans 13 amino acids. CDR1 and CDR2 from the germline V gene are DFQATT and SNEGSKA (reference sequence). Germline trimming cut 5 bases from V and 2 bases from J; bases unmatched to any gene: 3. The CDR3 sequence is CSAHTSGTYEQYL. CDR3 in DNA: TGCAGTGCTCATACTAGCGGGACCTACGAGCAGTACCTC.

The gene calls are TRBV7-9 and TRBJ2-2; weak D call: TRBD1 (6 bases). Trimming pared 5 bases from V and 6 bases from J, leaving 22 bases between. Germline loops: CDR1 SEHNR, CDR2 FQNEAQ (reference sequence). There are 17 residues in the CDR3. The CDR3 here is CASSNPKTGMTSGELFF. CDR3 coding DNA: TGTGCCAGCAGCAATCCCAAAACAGGGATGACTTCCGGGGAGCTGTTTTTT. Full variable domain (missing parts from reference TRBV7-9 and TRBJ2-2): DTGVSQNPRHKITKRGQNVTFRCDPISEHNRLYWYRQTLGQGPEFLTYFQNEAQLEKSRLLSDRFSAERPKGSFSTLEIQRTEQGDSAMYLCASSNPKTGMTSGELFFGEGSRLTVL.

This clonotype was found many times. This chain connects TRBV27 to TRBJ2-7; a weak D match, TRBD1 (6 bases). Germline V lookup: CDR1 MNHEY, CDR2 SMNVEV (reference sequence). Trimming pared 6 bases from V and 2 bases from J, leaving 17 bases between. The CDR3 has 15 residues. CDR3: CASRGATDLTYEQYF. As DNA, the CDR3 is TGTGCCAGCAGGGGGGCGACCGATCTAACCTACGAGCAGTACTTC.